This TCR beta chain comes out of a study of blood T cell repertoires in COVID-19. Study-level information: Some COVID-19 samples were acute and others convalescent; all came from the United States, Italy and Spain. Nucleic acid was either cDNA or gDNA, and it came from T cells, B-cell-depleted T cells, or PBMCs.

This CDR3 has 15 amino acids. Germline CDR1 MDHEN, CDR2 SYDVKM. Losses at the gene ends were 9 bases for V and 3 bases for J; bases not matched to a gene: 11. In the authors' workflow: Nucleated cell number was recorded as an estimate derived from reference gene primer amplification. The table came from immunoSEQ multiplex PCR; TCRdb's copy has only in-frame clones and leaves some out. That table furnishes V, J and clone size, whereas the DNA furnished D and trimming. The sample contains a few hundred thousand clones, around 84% of which appear only once. The sample was peripheral blood. The TCR originated in a woman aged 18-30 years with acute or convalescent COVID-19. V usage is TRBV28 and J usage is TRBJ1-5, with TRBD1 matching over 7 bases. The CDR3 region is CASLTGTVFNQPQHF. CDR3 nucleotides: TGTGCCAGTCTAACCGGGACAGTCTTCAATCAGCCCCAGCATTTT.